The rows below give T cell receptor beta chains drawn from one sample of a study of low-dose radiotherapy and immunotherapy resistance in tumors. From the reads, TCRdb called clonotypes with MiXCR, one entry per CDR3 protein. Among under 90,000 distinct CDR3 sequences listed, approximately 31% were seen once. This specimen was PBMCs, taken before treatment. The source of these receptors is a female donor with ovarian cancer. The CDR3 runs from the conserved cysteine through the conserved F or W. Fields, in order: clone size, J gene, D gene, V gene, CDR3 DNA, CDR3 protein. A D gene is named only where the DNA matches it firmly. Rows may omit the clone size; those that give it use once, few, many or a size class.

abundance: many; j_gene: TRBJ1-3; d_gene: TRBD1; v_gene: TRBV9; CDR3nt: TGTGCCAGCAGCGTAGGACAGGGATACACCATATATTTT; CDR3aa: CASSVGQGYTIYF
abundance: many; j_gene: TRBJ2-2; d_gene: .; v_gene: TRBV10-2; CDR3nt: TGCGCCAGCAGTGGGCCGGCGCAATACACCGGGGAGCTGTTTTTT; CDR3aa: CASSGPAQYTGELFF
abundance: .; j_gene: TRBJ2-1; d_gene: TRBD2; v_gene: TRBV10-3; CDR3nt: TGTGCCATCACCCCTAGCGGGATGCCTTTTAATGAGCAGTTCTTC; CDR3aa: CAITPSGMPFNEQFF
abundance: many; j_gene: TRBJ1-1; d_gene: .; v_gene: TRBV3-1; CDR3nt: TGTGCCAGCAGCCTTAGGAGGGGGTGGGGGAACACTGAAGCTTTCTTT; CDR3aa: CASSLRRGWGNTEAFF
abundance: few; j_gene: TRBJ1-3; d_gene: TRBD1; v_gene: TRBV10-3; CDR3nt: TGTGCCATCACTCCACAGTCAGGGGGCCCTGGAAACACCATATATTTT; CDR3aa: CAITPQSGGPGNTIYF
abundance: many; j_gene: TRBJ2-5; d_gene: .; v_gene: TRBV6-4; CDR3nt: TGTGCCAGCAGTGACGGGTGGAAACAGACCCAGTACTTC; CDR3aa: CASSDGWKQTQYF
abundance: many; j_gene: TRBJ2-2; d_gene: TRBD1; v_gene: TRBV6-2/TRBV6-3; CDR3nt: TGTGCCAGCAGTCCCTACAGGGGGTCAAGGGCTCGGAACACCGGGGAGCTGTTTTTT; CDR3aa: CASSPYRGSRARNTGELFF
abundance: .; j_gene: TRBJ1-5; d_gene: .; v_gene: TRBV28; CDR3nt: TGTGCCAGCAGTTTCAGGGCAGGGGGCAATCAGCCCCAGCATTTT; CDR3aa: CASSFRAGGNQPQHF
abundance: .; j_gene: TRBJ2-4; d_gene: .; v_gene: TRBV21-1; CDR3nt: TGTGCCAGCAGCAAAGTCTACGTTTCCCAAGCGGGAGATCGGGGGGCCAAAAACATTCAGTACTTC; CDR3aa: CASSKVYVSQAGDRGAKNIQYF
abundance: .; j_gene: TRBJ2-1; d_gene: .; v_gene: TRBV29-1; CDR3nt: TGCAGCGTTTCCCCTCGGGAGTTCGGTGAGCAGTTCTTC; CDR3aa: CSVSPREFGEQFF
abundance: many; j_gene: TRBJ2-5; d_gene: TRBD2; v_gene: TRBV7-9; CDR3nt: TGTGCCAGCAGACCTAGCGGGGGGGCGACCCAGTACTTC; CDR3aa: CASRPSGGATQYF
abundance: many; j_gene: TRBJ2-5; d_gene: .; v_gene: TRBV20-1; CDR3nt: TGCAGTGCTCCGACACTAGAAGAGACCCAGTACTTC; CDR3aa: CSAPTLEETQYF
abundance: .; j_gene: TRBJ2-7; d_gene: TRBD1; v_gene: TRBV5-1; CDR3nt: TGCGCCAGCAGCTTGGCCGGTGGACAGGGCCCCGTCTACGAGCAGTACTTC; CDR3aa: CASSLAGGQGPVYEQYF
abundance: many; j_gene: TRBJ2-2; d_gene: TRBD1; v_gene: TRBV2; CDR3nt: TGTGCCAGCGGACAGGGCGCCGGGGAGCTGTTTTTT; CDR3aa: CASGQGAGELFF
abundance: .; j_gene: TRBJ1-6; d_gene: .; v_gene: TRBV3-1; CDR3nt: TGTGCCAGCAGCCAAGGATCCGGGGCTTCACCCCTCCACTTT; CDR3aa: CASSQGSGASPLHF
abundance: .; j_gene: TRBJ2-2; d_gene: .; v_gene: TRBV14; CDR3nt: TGTGCCAGCTGGCCTGGGGTTTCGAACACCGGGGAGCTGTTTTTT; CDR3aa: CASWPGVSNTGELFF
abundance: many; j_gene: TRBJ1-5; d_gene: TRBD1; v_gene: TRBV19; CDR3nt: TGTGCCAGTAGTATAGAGAACAGGGGGCAGCCCCAGCATTTT; CDR3aa: CASSIENRGQPQHF
abundance: few; j_gene: TRBJ2-3; d_gene: TRBD2; v_gene: TRBV3-1; CDR3nt: TGTGCCAGCAGCCAAGAAGGAAGGTCGGCGGGAGGGCCGAGGGGGACAGATACGCAGTATTTT; CDR3aa: CASSQEGRSAGGPRGTDTQYF
abundance: many; j_gene: TRBJ2-5; d_gene: TRBD2; v_gene: TRBV13; CDR3nt: TGTGCCAGCAGCCGACTACTAGCGGGAGAGGTCCAAGAGACCCAGTACTTC; CDR3aa: CASSRLLAGEVQETQYF
abundance: .; j_gene: TRBJ1-5; d_gene: .; v_gene: TRBV6-6; CDR3nt: TGTGCCAGCAGTTACGGGGCGGGGATCACTCCCCAGCATTTT; CDR3aa: CASSYGAGITPQHF
abundance: .; j_gene: TRBJ1-1; d_gene: TRBD1; v_gene: TRBV7-9; CDR3nt: TGTGCCAGCAGCTTTGCAGGGGGAAACACTGAAGCTTTCTTT; CDR3aa: CASSFAGGNTEAFF
abundance: many; j_gene: TRBJ1-4; d_gene: .; v_gene: TRBV20-1; CDR3nt: TGCAGTGCTAGACACCGGGACTACGTTGCAACTAATGAAAAACTGTTTTTT; CDR3aa: CSARHRDYVATNEKLFF
abundance: many; j_gene: TRBJ2-2; d_gene: .; v_gene: TRBV28; CDR3nt: TGTGCCAGCAGTTTATCCTCCGGGGAGCTGTTTTTT; CDR3aa: CASSLSSGELFF
abundance: many; j_gene: TRBJ2-5; d_gene: .; v_gene: TRBV12-3/TRBV12-4; CDR3nt: TGTGCCAGCAGTTTAGTACAAGAGACCCAGTACTTC; CDR3aa: CASSLVQETQYF
abundance: .; j_gene: TRBJ2-1; d_gene: .; v_gene: TRBV2; CDR3nt: TGTGCCAGCACCCCGGGAAGCCGGGGTGAGCAGTTCTTC; CDR3aa: CASTPGSRGEQFF
abundance: many; j_gene: TRBJ2-3; d_gene: TRBD1; v_gene: TRBV7-2; CDR3nt: TGTGCCAGCAGCCCAAGGACAGGGGGTACAGATACGCAGTATTTT; CDR3aa: CASSPRTGGTDTQYF
abundance: many; j_gene: TRBJ2-2; d_gene: .; v_gene: TRBV27; CDR3nt: TGTGCCAGCAGTTTCCAAACGAACACCGGGGAGCTGTTTTTT; CDR3aa: CASSFQTNTGELFF
abundance: few; j_gene: TRBJ2-7; d_gene: .; v_gene: TRBV25-1; CDR3nt: TGTGCCAGCAGTGAATACGCGGGGTTAGGAGGCGAGCAGTACTTC; CDR3aa: CASSEYAGLGGEQYF
abundance: many; j_gene: TRBJ2-3; d_gene: TRBD2; v_gene: TRBV18; CDR3nt: TGTGCCAGCTCACCACGGGAGCGGGGTTGGACAGATACGCAGTATTTT; CDR3aa: CASSPRERGWTDTQYF
abundance: many; j_gene: TRBJ2-3; d_gene: .; v_gene: TRBV12-3/TRBV12-4; CDR3nt: TGTGCCAGCAGTTTTGGGACATTACCCACAGATACGCAGTATTTT; CDR3aa: CASSFGTLPTDTQYF
abundance: .; j_gene: TRBJ1-1; d_gene: .; v_gene: TRBV5-4; CDR3nt: TGTGCCAGCAGCACCGACAGATTGAACACTGAAGCTTTCTTT; CDR3aa: CASSTDRLNTEAFF
abundance: few; j_gene: TRBJ1-1; d_gene: .; v_gene: TRBV2; CDR3nt: TGTGCCAGCAGTGCCGACGGGAACACTGAAGCTTTCTTT; CDR3aa: CASSADGNTEAFF
abundance: many; j_gene: TRBJ1-2; d_gene: .; v_gene: TRBV7-9; CDR3nt: TGTGCCAGCAGCTTAGTAAACAGAGAAGGAATCTATGGCTACACCTTC; CDR3aa: CASSLVNREGIYGYTF
abundance: many; j_gene: TRBJ1-1; d_gene: .; v_gene: TRBV30; CDR3nt: TGTGCCCCCAGGCCCAGGAACACTGAAGCTTTCTTT; CDR3aa: CAPRPRNTEAFF
abundance: few; j_gene: TRBJ2-2; d_gene: .; v_gene: TRBV6-2/TRBV6-3; CDR3nt: TGTGCCAGCAGTCGAGGACAGTCCGGGGAGCTGTTTTTT; CDR3aa: CASSRGQSGELFF
abundance: many; j_gene: TRBJ1-1; d_gene: TRBD1; v_gene: TRBV14; CDR3nt: TGTGCCAGCAGCCGGGGAAGGAGTCAGGGGGCCGCTGAAGCTTTCTTT; CDR3aa: CASSRGRSQGAAEAFF
abundance: many; j_gene: TRBJ2-1; d_gene: .; v_gene: TRBV12-5; CDR3nt: TGTGCTAGTGGTTTGGTTCCGGGATTGCAGTTCTTC; CDR3aa: CASGLVPGLQFF
abundance: .; j_gene: TRBJ2-2; d_gene: TRBD2; v_gene: TRBV5-1; CDR3nt: TGCGCCAGCACGTGGGAGGGTAACACCGGGGAGCTGTTTTTT; CDR3aa: CASTWEGNTGELFF
abundance: many; j_gene: TRBJ2-1; d_gene: .; v_gene: TRBV7-9; CDR3nt: TGTGCCAGCAGCTTAGCTCGCGGGATTTCCTACAATGAGCAGTTCTTC; CDR3aa: CASSLARGISYNEQFF
abundance: once; j_gene: TRBJ1-6; d_gene: TRBD1; v_gene: TRBV18; CDR3nt: TGTGCCAGCTCACCACAGGGGGCGGAAAATTCACCCCTCCACTTT; CDR3aa: CASSPQGAENSPLHF
abundance: many; j_gene: TRBJ1-5; d_gene: .; v_gene: TRBV30; CDR3nt: TGTGCCTGGAGTGCCCAGGGCTATCAGCCCCAGCATTTT; CDR3aa: CAWSAQGYQPQHF
abundance: many; j_gene: TRBJ2-1; d_gene: TRBD1; v_gene: TRBV7-2; CDR3nt: TGTGCCAGCAGCAGACACGCCGGGACAGGGAACTACAATGAGCAGTTCTTC; CDR3aa: CASSRHAGTGNYNEQFF
abundance: many; j_gene: TRBJ2-7; d_gene: .; v_gene: TRBV5-6; CDR3nt: TGTGCCAGCGGACGCAGGGGATACTACGAGCAGTACTTC; CDR3aa: CASGRRGYYEQYF
abundance: .; j_gene: TRBJ1-5; d_gene: .; v_gene: TRBV19; CDR3nt: TGTGCCAGTAGCCCCGTGCTAGGCAATCAGCCCCAGCTTTTT; CDR3aa: CASSPVLGNQPQLF
abundance: .; j_gene: TRBJ2-1; d_gene: .; v_gene: TRBV9; CDR3nt: TGTGCCAGCAGCGTAGAGGGGAGAAATGAGCAGTTCTTC; CDR3aa: CASSVEGRNEQFF
abundance: many; j_gene: TRBJ2-7; d_gene: TRBD1; v_gene: TRBV18; CDR3nt: TGTGCCAGCTCGACGGTTCGGACAGGGGCCGAGCAGTACTTC; CDR3aa: CASSTVRTGAEQYF
abundance: many; j_gene: TRBJ2-3; d_gene: .; v_gene: TRBV21-1; CDR3nt: TGTGCCAGCAGCAAAGCCCGACTAGCGGGCGGGAGCACAGATACGCAGTATTTT; CDR3aa: CASSKARLAGGSTDTQYF
abundance: .; j_gene: TRBJ2-7; d_gene: .; v_gene: TRBV2; CDR3nt: TGTGCCAGCGGTAGGCAGGGAATCTACGAGCAGTACTTC; CDR3aa: CASGRQGIYEQYF
abundance: many; j_gene: TRBJ1-1; d_gene: .; v_gene: TRBV29-1; CDR3nt: TGCAGCGTTGCAGACTATGAAGCTTTCTTT; CDR3aa: CSVADYEAFF
abundance: .; j_gene: TRBJ2-5; d_gene: .; v_gene: TRBV10-2; CDR3nt: TGCGCCAGCAGTGAGGTCGGGGCTCTATTGGAAGAGACCCAGTACTTC; CDR3aa: CASSEVGALLEETQYF
abundance: many; j_gene: TRBJ2-2; d_gene: .; v_gene: TRBV7-2; CDR3nt: TGTGCCAGCAGCTTGACGGGGGGCCCAAACACCGGGGAGCTGTTTTTT; CDR3aa: CASSLTGGPNTGELFF
abundance: .; j_gene: TRBJ2-1; d_gene: TRBD2; v_gene: TRBV6-8; CDR3nt: TGTGCCAGCAGTTCTGCGGGAGTAGAGGTGAATGAGCAGTTCTTC; CDR3aa: CASSSAGVEVNEQFF
abundance: many; j_gene: TRBJ2-1; d_gene: TRBD1; v_gene: TRBV7-6; CDR3nt: TGTGCCAGCAGCTTCCGGGACAGGGAAGGGAATGAGCAGTTCTTC; CDR3aa: CASSFRDREGNEQFF